What follows is one T cell receptor beta chain and its context. Its antigen is currently unknown. This sample is part of a study of read filtering for tumor transcriptome and immune sequencing. Study-wide context: The cohort had over 16 men and more than 11 women aged about 47 to 90, mean about 70 years. Whole-study findings and limits: IR-seq captured clonotypes deeper and more reliably than RNA-seq. Correlation between methods rose after single-read clonotypes were removed. The sorted CD138-negative fraction was a mixed bone marrow immune population, not purified T cells.

This library used 300 to 500 ng RNA and molecular barcoded adaptors spanning alpha/delta and beta/gamma chains. Each CDR3 protein gets one entry after TCRdb re-called the reads with MiXCR. The table shows approximately 65,000 distinct CDR3 sequences, with more than 11% occurring only once. Germline values: CDR1 SGHNT, CDR2 YENEEA. With 1 base removed from V and 1 base from J, the gap between germline ends came to 16 bases. This CDR3 is built from 17 residues. What was sequenced was a population of CD138-negative cells sorted from bone marrow. The sequence was collected from a donor older than 35 with multiple myeloma. The rearrangement links TRBV11-3 to TRBJ1-1, with no clear D. Here the CDR3 reads CASSLARTDTRNTEAFF. DNA of the CDR3: TGTGCCAGCAGCTTAGCGAGGACGGATACGAGGAACACTGAAGCTTTCTTT.